The 18 T cell receptor beta chains given below trace back to one sample, sequenced in a study of vaccination effects on CD4 cells after COVID-19. The antigens for these receptors are not known. The method was immunoSEQ multiplex PCR; TCRdb's version includes in-frame clones alone and lacks a portion of them. This sample has tens of thousands of clones, with 70% to 80% found just once. ViraFEST expansion of antigen-specific CD4+ T cells with viral peptide pools preceded sequencing. Cultured cells yielded isolated CD4+ T cells after 10 days. Nobody among the vaccine recipients had prior SARS-CoV-2 infection (nucleocapsid antibodies were negative). Source: CD4+ T cells from PBMCs cultured with SARS-CoV-2 spike peptides, taken before COVID-19 vaccination. The receptors here all came from a human donor who received a COVID-19 vaccine.

The chain combines TRBV4-1 with TRBJ2-1; D might be TRBD1 or TRBD2, each matching 5 bases. Germline CDR1 reads MGHRA; CDR2 reads YSYEKL. This CDR3 comprises 16 residues. Trimming cost V 0 bases and J 0 bases, with 9 bases left between them. CDR3 sequence: CASSQDGASSYNEQFF. The CDR3 DNA is TGCGCCAGCAGCCAAGACGGGGCCTCCTCCTACAATGAGCAGTTCTTC.

Here the CDR3 DNA reads TGTGCCACCAAAATAGCGGGAGTTCGTGGTGCGCAGTATTTT. This codes for CATKIAGVRGAQYF. The chain uses TRBV19 and TRBJ2-3; the match to TRBD2 covers 9 bases. The CDR3 runs 14 residues. V lost 10 bases to trimming and J lost 10 bases; unmatched junction nucleotides: 15. CDR1 is LNHDA, CDR2 SQIVND, per germline (reference sequence).

In this sample, this clone turned up a few times. The sample has other DNA sequences that encode this CDR3 too. The chain is built from TRBV5-4 and TRBJ2-3, with D possibly matching TRBD1 (5 bases). Germline V gene sequence: CDR1 SGHNT, CDR2 YYREEE (reference sequence). V lost 3 bases and J lost 0, with 8 bases in between. The CDR3 sequence is 14 residues long. This chain's CDR3 is CASSWGGSTDTQYF. The CDR3 DNA follows: TGTGCCAGCAGCTGGGGCGGAAGCACAGATACGCAGTATTTT.

The rearrangement links TRBV27 to TRBJ1-2; D is unclear. The CDR3 totals 14 residues. V lost 6 bases to trimming and J lost 1 base, with 12 bases between them. The germline V gene has CDR1 MNHEY and CDR2 SMNVEV (reference sequence). The DNA of the CDR3 is TGTGCCAGCAGCCCCCACAGACTTAACTATGGCTACACCTTC. The encoded protein is CASSPHRLNYGYTF.

V gene TRBV5-4 combines with J gene TRBJ2-7; a possible D gene is TRBD1 (6 bases). Trimming took 4 bases from V and 3 from J, leaving 11 bases between them. The CDR3 runs to 13 residues. Looked up from germline, CDR1 is SGHNT and CDR2 is YYREEE (reference sequence). In DNA, the CDR3 is TGTGCCAGCAGCGCGTCACAGGGCTACGAGCAGTACTTC. Translating it yields CASSASQGYEQYF.

This clone was seen only a few times. V usage is TRBV27 and J usage is TRBJ1-1; D is undetermined. V lost 6 bases and J 4 bases, leaving 15 bases between the germline ends. Germline CDR1 is MNHEY and CDR2 is SMNVEV (reference sequence). This CDR3 has 14 residues. CDR3 region: CASRSSPWSTEAFF. CDR3 bases: TGTGCCAGCAGGAGCAGTCCTTGGAGCACTGAAGCTTTCTTT.

This clone is a singleton in its sample. The chain recombines TRBV5-1 with TRBJ2-3; possibly TRBD1 for D (6 bases). CDR1 is SGHRS, CDR2 YFSETQ, per germline. The CDR3 runs to 16 residues. The V end lost 0 bases, the J end lost 0 bases, and 11 bases lay between the germline ends. CDR3 residues: CASSLEGDPSTDTQYF. CDR3 coding DNA: TGCGCCAGCAGCTTGGAGGGGGACCCAAGCACAGATACGCAGTATTTT. The entire variable domain, with the rest obtained from reference TRBV5-1 and TRBJ2-3, is as follows: KAGVTQTPRYLIKTRGQQVTLSCSPISGHRSVSWYQQTPGQGLQFLFEYFSETQRNKGNFPGRFSGRQFSNSRSEMNVSTLELGDSALYLCASSLEGDPSTDTQYFGPGTRLTVL.

This clone has only one observation. V and J are TRBV5-1 and TRBJ2-1, with D perhaps matching TRBD1 (5 bases). CDR1 SGHRS and CDR2 YFSETQ come from the germline V gene. V lost 0 bases, J lost 7 bases, and 5 bases lay in between. The CDR3 spans 12 residues. CDR3 residues: CASSLEGNEQFF. In DNA form, the CDR3 reads TGCGCCAGCAGCTTGGAGGGGAATGAGCAGTTCTTC.

In DNA, the CDR3 is TGTGCCAGCGGGGCTAGCCCGCTAGCGGGGGCGTCCTACGAGCAGTACTTC. Protein product: CASGASPLAGASYEQYF. The chain recombines TRBV27 with TRBJ2-7; 10 nucleotides agree with TRBD2. V shed 8 bases, J shed 1 base, and the junction held 14 bases outside the gene matches. Germline-derived CDR1 and CDR2 are MNHEY and SMNVEV (reference sequence). This CDR3 comprises 17 residues.

The genes are TRBV6-5 and TRBJ2-7; possibly TRBD2 for D (5 bases). The CDR3 extends over 13 amino acids. Germline CDR1 reads MNHEY; CDR2 reads SVGAGI. V was cut by 8 bases and J by 3 bases, with 14 bases left in between. The CDR3: CASGSGKGYEQYF. In DNA form, the CDR3 reads TGTGCCAGCGGTTCCGGGAAGGGCTACGAGCAGTACTTC.

The chain uses TRBV21-1 and TRBJ2-3; the table's D call, TRBD2, has no DNA check behind it. TRBV21-1 is shown as a pseudogene. This CDR3 spans 15 amino acids. In DNA form, the CDR3 reads TGTGCCAGCAGGCCTGGGCGGGAGCGCACAGATACGCAGTATTTT. It is translated as CASRPGRERTDTQYF.

The chain combines TRBV3-1 (or the pseudogene TRBV3-2) with TRBJ1-5; no reliable D call. V dropped 2 bases and J dropped 6 bases, with 11 bases sitting between them. The CDR3 spans 14 residues. The germline V gene encodes CDR1 LGHDT and CDR2 YNNKEL (reference sequence). The CDR3 bases are TGTGCCAGCAGCCAATTAAGAGGCATTCAGCCCCAGCATTTT. This encodes CASSQLRGIQPQHF.

The V and J genes are TRBV3-1 (or the pseudogene TRBV3-2) and TRBJ2-7, with 11 nucleotides matching TRBD1. V gave up 4 bases and J gave up 3 bases; unmatched junction bases: 8. Germline assignment: CDR1 LGHDT and CDR2 YNNKEL (reference sequence). The length of the CDR3 is 16 residues. CDR3 nucleotides: TGTGCCAGCAGCCGACTGGACAGGGGGCGCGACTACGAGCAGTACTTC. Translation gives CASSRLDRGRDYEQYF.

CDR3 coding DNA: TGTGCCTGTTATGAGACTTACTATGGCTACACCTTC. Translation gives CACYETYYGYTF. J is TRBJ1-2 and V is TRBV30; D unresolved. The CDR3 totals 12 residues. Germline values: CDR1 GTSNPN, CDR2 SVGIG (reference sequence). The V and J ends lost 6 bases and 3 bases respectively, with 11 bases between them.

This chain uses TRBV6-1 with TRBJ1-1, with D possibly being TRBD1 (5 bases). The CDR3 covers 15 residues. V lost 0 bases to trimming and J lost 6 bases, with 14 bases between them. Germline-derived CDR1 and CDR2 are MNHNS and SASEGT. DNA of the CDR3: TGTGCCAGCAGTGAAGCACAGGCATTAATTGCTGAAGCTTTCTTT. Translating it yields CASSEAQALIAEAFF.

This clone is large. The chain recombines TRBV7-2 with TRBJ2-3; 8 nucleotides line up with TRBD2. Germline V gives CDR1 SGHTA, CDR2 FQGNSA. The CDR3 length is 17 residues. With 2 bases clipped from V and 2 bases from J, the junction kept 9 bases outside the gene matches. DNA of the CDR3: TGTGCCAGCAGCTTAAATCCGGGAGGGGGTTTCACAGATACGCAGTATTTT. Translated: CASSLNPGGGFTDTQYF.

V is TRBV18 and J is TRBJ2-1, with TRBD2 identical over 9 bases. CDR1 is KGHSH and CDR2 is LQKENI in the germline V gene. The CDR3 is 18 amino acids. V was clipped by 0 bases and J by 8 bases; unmatched bases: 14. CDR3 bases: TGTGCCAGCTCACCACCCATTATTAGCGGGAGAAGGGGCGATGAGCAGTTCTTC. The encoded protein is CASSPPIISGRRGDEQFF.

This clone was picked up one time. V and J are TRBV11-2 and TRBJ2-1, with D perhaps being TRBD1 or TRBD2 (5 bases each). Germline assignment: CDR1 SGHAT and CDR2 FQNNGV. This CDR3 is 14 amino acids long. Deletions cut 5 bases from V and 6 bases from J, with 14 bases between. The CDR3: CASSPGLGRNEQFF. The DNA of the CDR3 is TGTGCCAGCAGCCCTGGACTGGGGCGCAATGAGCAGTTCTTC. The complete variable domain, with remaining parts taken from reference TRBV11-2 and TRBJ2-1, reads EAGVAQSPRYKIIEKRQSVAFWCNPISGHATLYWYQQILGQGPKLLIQFQNNGVVDDSQLPKDRFSAERLKGVDSTLKIQPAKLEDSAVYLCASSPGLGRNEQFFGPGTRLTVL.